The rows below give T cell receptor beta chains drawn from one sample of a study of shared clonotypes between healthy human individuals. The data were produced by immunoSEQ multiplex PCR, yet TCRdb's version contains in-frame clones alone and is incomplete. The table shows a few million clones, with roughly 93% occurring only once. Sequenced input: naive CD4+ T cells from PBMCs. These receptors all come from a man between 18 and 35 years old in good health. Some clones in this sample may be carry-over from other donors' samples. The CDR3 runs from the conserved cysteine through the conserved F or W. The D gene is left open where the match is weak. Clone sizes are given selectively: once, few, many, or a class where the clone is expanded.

CDR3: CASSEAGWQTLSHYGYTF
DNA: TGTGCCAGCAGTGAAGCCGGTTGGCAGACCCTCTCCCATTATGGCTACACCTTC
V: TRBV25-1
J: TRBJ1-2
D: .
size: .

CDR3: CASSENREDQPQHF
DNA: TGTGCCAGCAGTGAAAACAGGGAGGATCAGCCCCAGCATTTT
V: TRBV2
J: TRBJ1-5
D: .
size: .

CDR3: CASRANRRNTEAFF
DNA: TGTGCCAGCAGGGCTAACAGGAGGAACACTGAAGCTTTCTTT
V: TRBV11-1
J: TRBJ1-1
D: .
size: few

CDR3: CASSLGALGDTQYF
DNA: TGTGCCAGCAGCCTAGGGGCCCTAGGGGATACGCAGTATTTT
V: TRBV14
J: TRBJ2-3
D: .
size: once

CDR3: CASSFSTGGWETQYF
DNA: TGTGCCAGCAGCTTTTCAACAGGGGGCTGGGAGACCCAGTACTTC
V: TRBV7-2
J: TRBJ2-5
D: TRBD1
size: .

CDR3: CASRGGVNYGYTF
DNA: TGTGCCAGCAGGGGGGGCGTCAACTATGGCTACACCTTC
V: TRBV28
J: TRBJ1-2
D: .
size: .

CDR3: CASSLLAGADTGELFF
DNA: TGTGCCAGCAGCTTACTAGCGGGAGCTGACACCGGGGAGCTGTTTTTT
V: TRBV5-6
J: TRBJ2-2
D: TRBD2
size: .

CDR3: CASSELNSYNEQFF
DNA: TGTGCCAGCAGTGAATTGAACAGCTACAATGAGCAGTTCTTC
V: TRBV25-1
J: TRBJ2-1
D: .
size: .

CDR3: CASSEREGLYNEQFF
DNA: TGTGCCAGCAGCGAGCGGGAGGGCCTTTACAATGAGCAGTTCTTC
V: TRBV2
J: TRBJ2-1
D: TRBD2
size: .

CDR3: CASSSLAGGSYNEQFF
DNA: TGTGCCAGCAGCTCGCTAGCGGGGGGCTCCTACAATGAGCAGTTCTTC
V: TRBV7-3
J: TRBJ2-1
D: TRBD2
size: once

CDR3: CASSLGREGPTGELFF
DNA: TGTGCCAGCAGCTTGGGGCGGGAGGGCCCCACCGGGGAGCTGTTTTTT
V: TRBV5-4
J: TRBJ2-2
D: TRBD2
size: .

CDR3: CASSLVGQTYRSYEQYF
DNA: TGTGCCAGCAGCTTAGTAGGGCAGACCTACCGTTCCTACGAGCAGTACTTC
V: TRBV7-9
J: TRBJ2-7
D: .
size: .